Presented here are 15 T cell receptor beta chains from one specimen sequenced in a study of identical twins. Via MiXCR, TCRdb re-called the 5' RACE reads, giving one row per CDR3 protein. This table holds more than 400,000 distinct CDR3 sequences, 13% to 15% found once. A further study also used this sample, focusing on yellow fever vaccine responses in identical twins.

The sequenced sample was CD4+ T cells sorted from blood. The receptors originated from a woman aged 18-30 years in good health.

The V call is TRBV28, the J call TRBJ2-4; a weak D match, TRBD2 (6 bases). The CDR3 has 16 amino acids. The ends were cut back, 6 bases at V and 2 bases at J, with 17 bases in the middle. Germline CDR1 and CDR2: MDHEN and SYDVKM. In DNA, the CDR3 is TGTGCCAGCAGCAGGATAACCGGGACTCCCAAAAACATTCAGTACTTC. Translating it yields CASSRITGTPKNIQYF.

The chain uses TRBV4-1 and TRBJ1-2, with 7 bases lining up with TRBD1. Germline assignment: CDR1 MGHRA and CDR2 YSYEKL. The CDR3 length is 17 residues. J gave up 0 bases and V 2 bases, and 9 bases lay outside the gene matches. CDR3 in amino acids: CASSQSRQGTPNYGYTF. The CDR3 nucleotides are TGCGCCAGCAGCCAATCCCGACAGGGAACGCCTAACTATGGCTACACCTTC.

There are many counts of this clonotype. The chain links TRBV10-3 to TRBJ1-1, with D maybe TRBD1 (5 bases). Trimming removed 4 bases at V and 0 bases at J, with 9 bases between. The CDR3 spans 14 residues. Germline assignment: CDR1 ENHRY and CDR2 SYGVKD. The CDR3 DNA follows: TGTGCCATCAGTGCGACAGCCTTGAACACTGAAGCTTTCTTT. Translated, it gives CAISATALNTEAFF.

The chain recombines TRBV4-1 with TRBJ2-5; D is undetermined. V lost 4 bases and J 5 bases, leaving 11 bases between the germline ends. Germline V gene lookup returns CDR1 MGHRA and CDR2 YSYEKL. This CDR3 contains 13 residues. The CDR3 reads CASSPLGEETQYF. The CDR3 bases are TGCGCCAGCAGCCCCCTCGGTGAGGAGACCCAGTACTTC.

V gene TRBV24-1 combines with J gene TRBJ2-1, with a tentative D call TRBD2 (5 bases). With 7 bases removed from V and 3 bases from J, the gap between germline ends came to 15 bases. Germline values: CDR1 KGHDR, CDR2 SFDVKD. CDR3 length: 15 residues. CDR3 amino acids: CATSNAAVSYNEQFF. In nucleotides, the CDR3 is TGTGCCACCAGCAATGCAGCGGTAAGCTACAATGAGCAGTTCTTC.

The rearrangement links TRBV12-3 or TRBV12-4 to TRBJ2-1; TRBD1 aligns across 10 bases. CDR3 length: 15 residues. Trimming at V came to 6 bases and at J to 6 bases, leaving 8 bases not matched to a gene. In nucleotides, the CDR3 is TGTGCCAGCAGCGCCGGACAGGGGGGTGGCAATGAGCAGTTCTTC. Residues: CASSAGQGGGNEQFF.

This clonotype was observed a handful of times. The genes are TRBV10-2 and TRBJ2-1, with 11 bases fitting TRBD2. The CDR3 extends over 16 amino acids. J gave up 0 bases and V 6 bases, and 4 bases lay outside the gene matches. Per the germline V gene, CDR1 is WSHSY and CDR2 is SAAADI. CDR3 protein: CASRLAGANSYNEQFF. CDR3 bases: TGCGCCAGCAGACTAGCGGGGGCCAACTCCTACAATGAGCAGTTCTTC.

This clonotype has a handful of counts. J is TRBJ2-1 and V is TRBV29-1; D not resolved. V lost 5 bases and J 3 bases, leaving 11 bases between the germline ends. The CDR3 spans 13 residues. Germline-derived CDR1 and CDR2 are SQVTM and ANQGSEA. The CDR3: CSVIPRNYNEQFF. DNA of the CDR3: TGCAGCGTTATCCCTAGAAACTACAATGAGCAGTTCTTC.

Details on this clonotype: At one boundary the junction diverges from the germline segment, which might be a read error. For the CDR3, the DNA is TGTGCCAGTAGTATAGAAGGGCTTCCTGACGCTTTCTTT. It translates to CASSIEGLPDAFF. The chain employs TRBV19 and TRBJ1-1; D not resolved. This CDR3 contains 13 residues. Germline V gene sequence: CDR1 LNHDA, CDR2 SQIVND (reference sequence).

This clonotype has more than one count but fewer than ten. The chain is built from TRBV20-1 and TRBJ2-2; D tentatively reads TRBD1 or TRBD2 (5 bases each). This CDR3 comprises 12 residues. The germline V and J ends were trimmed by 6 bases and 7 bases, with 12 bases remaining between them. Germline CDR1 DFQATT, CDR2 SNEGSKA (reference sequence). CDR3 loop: CSAPGRSGELFF. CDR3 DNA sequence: TGCAGTGCCCCGGGACGAAGCGGGGAGCTGTTTTTT.

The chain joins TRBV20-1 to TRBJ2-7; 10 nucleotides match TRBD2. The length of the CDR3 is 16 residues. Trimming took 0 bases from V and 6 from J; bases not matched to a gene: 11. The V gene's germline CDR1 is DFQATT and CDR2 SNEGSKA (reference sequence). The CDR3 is CSARDSKRGGRSEQYV. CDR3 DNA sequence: TGCAGTGCTAGAGATTCGAAGCGGGGGGGCCGAAGCGAGCAGTACGTC.

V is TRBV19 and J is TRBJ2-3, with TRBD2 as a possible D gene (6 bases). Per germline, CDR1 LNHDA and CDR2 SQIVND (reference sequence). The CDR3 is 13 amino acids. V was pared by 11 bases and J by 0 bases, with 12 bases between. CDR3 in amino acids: CAGGSGSTDTQYF. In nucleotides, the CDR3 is TGTGCCGGCGGCAGCGGGAGCACAGATACGCAGTATTTT.

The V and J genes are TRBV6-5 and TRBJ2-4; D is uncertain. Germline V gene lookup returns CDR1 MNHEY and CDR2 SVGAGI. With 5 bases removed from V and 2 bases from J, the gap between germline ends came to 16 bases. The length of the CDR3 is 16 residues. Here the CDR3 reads CASSNSGGGPKNIQYF. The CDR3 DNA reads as TGTGCCAGCAGTAACAGTGGTGGTGGGCCCAAAAACATTCAGTACTTC.

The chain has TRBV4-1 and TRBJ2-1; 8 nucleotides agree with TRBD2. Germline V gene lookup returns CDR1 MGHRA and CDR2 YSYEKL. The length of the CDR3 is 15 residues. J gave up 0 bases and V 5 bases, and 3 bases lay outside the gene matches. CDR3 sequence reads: CASSASGGSYNEQFF. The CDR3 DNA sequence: TGCGCCAGCAGCGCCAGCGGGGGCTCCTACAATGAGCAGTTCTTC.

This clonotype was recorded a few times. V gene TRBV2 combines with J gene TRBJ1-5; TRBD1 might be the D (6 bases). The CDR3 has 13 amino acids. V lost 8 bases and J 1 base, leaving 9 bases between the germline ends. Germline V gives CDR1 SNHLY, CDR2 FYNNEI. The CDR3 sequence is CASRGPSNQPQHF. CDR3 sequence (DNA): TGTGCCAGCCGGGGGCCAAGCAATCAGCCCCAGCATTTT.